Each of the 12 T cell receptor beta chains below was sequenced from the same sample in a study of cytomegalovirus exposure and HLA in healthy donors. Both 60 Vbeta primers and 13 Jbeta primers went into the PCR. TCRdb's table, derived via immunoSEQ multiplex PCR, lists solely in-frame clones and lacks some. The sample has under 250,000 clones, around 85% seen once. The sample comprised PBMCs. All receptors derive from a man in his fifties in good health and CMV-seronegative.

The chain recombines TRBV18 with TRBJ1-3; unclear D gene. The CDR3 loop spans 17 amino acids. The ends were cut back, 3 bases at V and 0 bases at J, with 15 bases in the middle. CDR1 KGHSH and CDR2 LQKENI come from the germline V gene. In nucleotides, the CDR3 is TGTGCCAGCTCACCCCGGGTTCTCGTAAGCTCTGGAAACACCATATATTTT. Encoded protein: CASSPRVLVSSGNTIYF.

The chain has TRBV7-8 and TRBJ1-1; D gene unclear. Trimming shortened V by 0 bases and J by 11 bases, and 13 bases separated the two germline ends. The CDR3 has 13 amino acids. Germline CDR1 and CDR2: SGHVS and FQNEAQ. CDR3 protein: CASSLALRRDAFF. The CDR3 nucleotides are TGTGCCAGCAGCTTAGCGTTGCGGAGGGATGCTTTCTTT.

Concerning this clone: Other DNA sequences in this sample translate to the same CDR3. The chain joins TRBV2 to TRBJ2-7; D is perhaps TRBD2 (5 bases). The length of the CDR3 is 10 residues. V lost 8 bases, J lost 3 bases, and 5 bases lay in between. The V gene's germline CDR1 is SNHLY and CDR2 FYNNEI. The CDR3 nucleotides read TGTGCCAGCGGAGGCTACGAGCAGTACTTC. Protein: CASGGYEQYF. The full variable domain, with the rest looked up from reference TRBV2 and TRBJ2-7, is EPEVTQTPSHQVTQMGQEVILRCVPISNHLYFYWYRQILGQKVEFLVSFYNNEISEKSEIFDDQFSVERPDGSNFTLKIRSTKLEDSAMYFCASGGYEQYFGPGTRLTVT.

The chain links TRBV2 to TRBJ2-3; 7 bases are a match to TRBD2. The junction had 6 bases not matched to a gene; V was cut back by 7 bases and J by 2 bases. Germline values: CDR1 SNHLY, CDR2 FYNNEI. The CDR3 totals 14 residues. CDR3 region: CASTWGLTTDTQYF. DNA for the CDR3: TGTGCCAGCACCTGGGGACTAACCACAGATACGCAGTATTTT.

The sample holds one count of this clone. V gene TRBV9 combines with J gene TRBJ1-1, with a tentative D call TRBD1 (5 bases). Trimming shortened V by 0 bases and J by 0 bases, and 9 bases separated the two germline ends. From germline, CDR1 is SGDLS and CDR2 YYNGEE. The CDR3 extends over 15 amino acids. The CDR3 nucleotides read TGTGCCAGCAGCGTAGGGACATCCATGAACACTGAAGCTTTCTTT. Its translation: CASSVGTSMNTEAFF.

This clone turned up a few times. The V and J genes are TRBV11-2 and TRBJ2-5; 7 positions match TRBD2. The V gene end was trimmed by 4 bases and the J gene end by 2 bases; junction bases not matched to a gene: 7. CDR1 is SGHAT and CDR2 is FQNNGV in the germline V gene. The CDR3 extends over 15 amino acids. The CDR3, as DNA: TGTGCCAGCAGCTCGCGGGAGAGGGAGCAAGAGACCCAGTACTTC. This gives the protein CASSSREREQETQYF. The full variable domain, rest sourced from reference TRBV11-2 and TRBJ2-5, is EAGVAQSPRYKIIEKRQSVAFWCNPISGHATLYWYQQILGQGPKLLIQFQNNGVVDDSQLPKDRFSAERLKGVDSTLKIQPAKLEDSAVYLCASSSREREQETQYFGPGTRLLVL.

This clone was observed once. The genes are TRBV2 and TRBJ2-7; the match to TRBD2 covers 11 bases. Per the germline V gene, CDR1 is SNHLY and CDR2 is FYNNEI. With 8 bases clipped from V and 12 bases from J, the junction kept 15 bases outside the gene matches. This CDR3 spans 14 amino acids. The CDR3 DNA is TGTGCCAGCGGGGGTGGGACTAGCGGTTCCTTCGGGTACTTC. Translation: CASGGGTSGSFGYF. The full variable domain, in which reference TRBV2 and TRBJ2-7 provide the parts outside the CDR3, is EPEVTQTPSHQVTQMGQEVILRCVPISNHLYFYWYRQILGQKVEFLVSFYNNEISEKSEIFDDQFSVERPDGSNFTLKIRSTKLEDSAMYFCASGGGTSGSFGYFGPGTRLTVT.

The J gene is TRBJ1-2, the V gene TRBV5-8; possible D gene TRBD1, 5 bases. From germline, CDR1 is SGHTS and CDR2 YDEGEE. The CDR3 has 15 amino acids. V lost 0 bases, J lost 4 bases, and 13 bases lay in between. The chain's CDR3 is CASSLVPDSIYGYTF. CDR3 in DNA: TGTGCCAGCAGCTTGGTCCCCGACAGTATCTATGGCTACACCTTC.

CDR3 nucleotide sequence: TGTGCCAGCAGTGAACGGCAGGGGAGTGCAACTAATGAAAAACTGTTTTTT. Translation gives CASSERQGSATNEKLFF. This rearrangement joins TRBV2 to TRBJ1-4; D is possibly TRBD1 (6 bases). The CDR3 is 17 amino acids. CDR1 is SNHLY and CDR2 is FYNNEI in the germline V gene. The ends were cut back, 2 bases at V and 0 bases at J, with 13 bases in the middle.

The chain combines TRBV11-1 with TRBJ2-3, with TRBD2 as a possible D gene (6 bases). Deletions cut 1 base from V and 4 bases from J, with 6 bases between. Germline-derived CDR1 and CDR2 are SGHAT and FQDESV (reference sequence). This CDR3 has 13 amino acids. Here the CDR3 reads CASSLGGADTQYF. The CDR3 DNA follows: TGTGCCAGCAGCTTAGGGGGGGCAGATACGCAGTATTTT.

The V and J genes are TRBV7-9 and TRBJ1-2, with D uncertain. V shed 5 bases and J shed 6 bases, with 16 bases lying between them. This CDR3 is built from 14 residues. Germline V gene sequence: CDR1 SEHNR, CDR2 FQNEAQ (reference sequence). This CDR3 reads CASSPRLGVNGYTF. The CDR3 bases are TGTGCCAGCAGCCCCCGGTTGGGCGTGAATGGCTACACCTTC.

V is TRBV5-1 and J is TRBJ2-1; D is ambiguous. The CDR3 has 13 residues. Germline V gives CDR1 SGHRS, CDR2 YFSETQ. The ends were cut back, 2 bases at V and 5 bases at J, with 8 bases in the middle. The CDR3 sequence: CASSFQEHNEQFF. The CDR3 DNA follows: TGCGCCAGCAGCTTTCAGGAACACAATGAGCAGTTCTTC.